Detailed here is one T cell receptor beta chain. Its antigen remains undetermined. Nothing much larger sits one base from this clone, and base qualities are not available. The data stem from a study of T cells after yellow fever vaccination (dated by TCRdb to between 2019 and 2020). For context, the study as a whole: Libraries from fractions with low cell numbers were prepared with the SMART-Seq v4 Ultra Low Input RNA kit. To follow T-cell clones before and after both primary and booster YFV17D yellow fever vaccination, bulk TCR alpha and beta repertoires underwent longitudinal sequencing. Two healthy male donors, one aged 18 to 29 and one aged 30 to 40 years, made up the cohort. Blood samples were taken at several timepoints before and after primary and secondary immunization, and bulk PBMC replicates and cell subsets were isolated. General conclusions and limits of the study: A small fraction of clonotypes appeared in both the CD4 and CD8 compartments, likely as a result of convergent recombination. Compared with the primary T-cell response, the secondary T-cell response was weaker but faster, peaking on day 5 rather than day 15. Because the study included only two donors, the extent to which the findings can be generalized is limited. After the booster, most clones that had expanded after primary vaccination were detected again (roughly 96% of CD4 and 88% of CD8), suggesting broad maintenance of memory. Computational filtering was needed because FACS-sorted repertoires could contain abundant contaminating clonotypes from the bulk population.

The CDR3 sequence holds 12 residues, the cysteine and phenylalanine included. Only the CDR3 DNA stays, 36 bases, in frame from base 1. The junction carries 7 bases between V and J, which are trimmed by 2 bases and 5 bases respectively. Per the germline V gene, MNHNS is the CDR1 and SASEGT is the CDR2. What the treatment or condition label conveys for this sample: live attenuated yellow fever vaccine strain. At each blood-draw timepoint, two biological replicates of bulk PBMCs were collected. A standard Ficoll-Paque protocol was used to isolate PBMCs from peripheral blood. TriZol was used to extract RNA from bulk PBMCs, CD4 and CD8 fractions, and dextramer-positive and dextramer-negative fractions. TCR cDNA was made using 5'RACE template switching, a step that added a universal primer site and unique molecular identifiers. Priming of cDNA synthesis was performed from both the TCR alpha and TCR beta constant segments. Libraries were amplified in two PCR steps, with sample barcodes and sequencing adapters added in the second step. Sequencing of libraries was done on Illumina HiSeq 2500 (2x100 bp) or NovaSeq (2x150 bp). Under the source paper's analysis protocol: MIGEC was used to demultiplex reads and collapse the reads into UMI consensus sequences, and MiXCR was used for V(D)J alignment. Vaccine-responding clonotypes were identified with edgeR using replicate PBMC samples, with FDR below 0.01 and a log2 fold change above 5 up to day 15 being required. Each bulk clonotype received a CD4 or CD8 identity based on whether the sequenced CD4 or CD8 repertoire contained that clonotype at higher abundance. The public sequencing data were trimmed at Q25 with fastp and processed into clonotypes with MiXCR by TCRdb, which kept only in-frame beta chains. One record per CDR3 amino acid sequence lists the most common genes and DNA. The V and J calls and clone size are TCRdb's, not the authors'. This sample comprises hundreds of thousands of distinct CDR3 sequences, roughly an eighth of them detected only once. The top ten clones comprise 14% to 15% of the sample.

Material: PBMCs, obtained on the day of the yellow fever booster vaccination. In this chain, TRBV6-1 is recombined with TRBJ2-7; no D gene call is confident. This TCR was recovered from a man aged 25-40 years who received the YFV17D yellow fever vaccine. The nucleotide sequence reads TGTGCCAGCAGTGAAATTGGGGACGAGCAGTACTTC. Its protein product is CASSEIGDEQYF.